The clone carrying this T cell receptor (beta chain) was picked up many times. Its antigen is unknown. Germline is not matched at one junction end, which may reflect a read error. The source of the sample is a study of T cells after yellow fever vaccination. Study information: It was SMART-Seq v4 Ultra Low Input that prepared the fractions with low cell numbers.

Study results and limitations: Secondary responses were weaker yet peaked faster, day 5 versus 15.

In TCRdb, the 5' RACE reads were re-called with MiXCR into one record per CDR3 protein. Of 500,000 to 650,000 distinct CDR3 sequences listed, roughly a sixth are singletons. This TCR came from a man between 18 and 29 years old who received the YFV17D yellow fever vaccine. The sequenced sample was PBMCs, obtained 5 to 6 days after the first yellow fever vaccination.

The CDR3 region has the DNA TGTGCCAGCAGTTTACAGAACACCGGGGAGCTGTTTTTT. Amino acids: CASSLQNTGELFF. The chain couples TRBV5-1 to TRBJ2-2; D gene ambiguous. From germline, CDR1 is SGHRS and CDR2 YFSETQ. There are 13 residues in the CDR3.